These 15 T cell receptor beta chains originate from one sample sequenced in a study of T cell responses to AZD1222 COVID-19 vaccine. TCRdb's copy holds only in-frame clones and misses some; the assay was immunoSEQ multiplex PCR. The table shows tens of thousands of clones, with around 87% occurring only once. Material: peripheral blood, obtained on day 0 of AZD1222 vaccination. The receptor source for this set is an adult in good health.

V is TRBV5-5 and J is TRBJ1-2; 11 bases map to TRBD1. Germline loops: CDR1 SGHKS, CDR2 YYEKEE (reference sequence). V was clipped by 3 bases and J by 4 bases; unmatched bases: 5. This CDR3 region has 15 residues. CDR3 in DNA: TGTGCCAGCAGCTCCCGGACAGGGGGCGTCTATGGCTACACCTTC. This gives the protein CASSSRTGGVYGYTF.

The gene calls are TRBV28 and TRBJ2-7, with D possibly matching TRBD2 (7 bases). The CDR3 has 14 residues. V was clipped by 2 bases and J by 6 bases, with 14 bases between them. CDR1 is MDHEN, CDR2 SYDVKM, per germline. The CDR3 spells CASSLEGEGSEQYF. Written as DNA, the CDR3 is TGTGCCAGCAGTTTAGAGGGGGAGGGCTCCGAGCAGTACTTC.

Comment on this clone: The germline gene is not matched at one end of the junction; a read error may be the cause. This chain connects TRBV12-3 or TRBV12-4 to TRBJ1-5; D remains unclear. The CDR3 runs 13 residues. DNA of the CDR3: TGTGCCAGCAGCCTCCAACTCGATCAACCCCAGCATTTT. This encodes CASSLQLDQPQHF.

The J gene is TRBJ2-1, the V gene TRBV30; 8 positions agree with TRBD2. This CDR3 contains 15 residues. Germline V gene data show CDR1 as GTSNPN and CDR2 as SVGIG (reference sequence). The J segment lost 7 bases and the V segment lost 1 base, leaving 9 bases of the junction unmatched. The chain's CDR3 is CAWSAGSGDVNEQFF. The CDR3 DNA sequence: TGTGCCTGGAGTGCGGGTAGCGGGGACGTGAATGAGCAGTTCTTC. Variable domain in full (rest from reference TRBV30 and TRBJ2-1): SQTIHQWPATLVQPVGSPLSLECTVEGTSNPNLYWYRQAAGRGLQLLFYSVGIGQISSEVPQNLSASRPQDRQFILSSKKLLLSDSGFYLCAWSAGSGDVNEQFFGPGTRLTVL.

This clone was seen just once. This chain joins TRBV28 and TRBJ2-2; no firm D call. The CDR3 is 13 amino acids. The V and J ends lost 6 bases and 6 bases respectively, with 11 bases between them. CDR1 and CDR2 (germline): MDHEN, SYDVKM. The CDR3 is CASRSQDPGELFF. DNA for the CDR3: TGTGCCAGCAGGAGTCAGGATCCCGGGGAGCTGTTTTTT.

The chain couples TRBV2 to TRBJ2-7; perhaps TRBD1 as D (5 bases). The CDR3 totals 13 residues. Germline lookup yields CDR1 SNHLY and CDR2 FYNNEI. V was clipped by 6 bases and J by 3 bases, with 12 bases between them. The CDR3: CASSAGIRYEQYF. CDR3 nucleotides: TGTGCCAGCAGCGCAGGGATTCGCTACGAGCAGTACTTC.

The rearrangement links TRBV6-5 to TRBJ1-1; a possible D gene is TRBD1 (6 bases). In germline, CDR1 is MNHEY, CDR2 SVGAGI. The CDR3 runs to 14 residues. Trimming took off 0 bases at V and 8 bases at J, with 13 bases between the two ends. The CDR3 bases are TGTGCCAGCAGTTACTCGAAGGGGGGCAGGGAAGCTTTCTTT. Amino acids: CASSYSKGGREAFF.

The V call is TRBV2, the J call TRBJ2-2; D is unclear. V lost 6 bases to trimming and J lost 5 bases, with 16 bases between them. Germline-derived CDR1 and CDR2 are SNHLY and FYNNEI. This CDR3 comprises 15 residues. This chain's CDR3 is CASRPRVVNTGELFF. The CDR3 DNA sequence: TGTGCCAGCAGGCCAAGGGTGGTTAATACCGGGGAGCTGTTTTTT. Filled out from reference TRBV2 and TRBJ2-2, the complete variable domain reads EPEVTQTPSHQVTQMGQEVILRCVPISNHLYFYWYRQILGQKVEFLVSFYNNEISEKSEIFDDQFSVERPDGSNFTLKIRSTKLEDSAMYFCASRPRVVNTGELFFGEGSRLTVL.

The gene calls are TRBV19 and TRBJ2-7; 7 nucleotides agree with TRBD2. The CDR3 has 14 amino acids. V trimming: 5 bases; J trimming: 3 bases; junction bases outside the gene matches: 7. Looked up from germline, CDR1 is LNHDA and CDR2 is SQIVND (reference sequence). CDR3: CASSSLGGSYEQYF. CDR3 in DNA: TGTGCCAGTAGTTCCCTTGGCGGGAGCTACGAGCAGTACTTC.

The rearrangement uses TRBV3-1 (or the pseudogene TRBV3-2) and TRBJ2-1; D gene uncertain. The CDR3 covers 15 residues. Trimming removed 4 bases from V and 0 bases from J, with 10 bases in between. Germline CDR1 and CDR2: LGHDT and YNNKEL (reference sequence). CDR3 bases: TGTGCCAGCAGCCCTACACTTAACTCCTACAATGAGCAGTTCTTC. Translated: CASSPTLNSYNEQFF.

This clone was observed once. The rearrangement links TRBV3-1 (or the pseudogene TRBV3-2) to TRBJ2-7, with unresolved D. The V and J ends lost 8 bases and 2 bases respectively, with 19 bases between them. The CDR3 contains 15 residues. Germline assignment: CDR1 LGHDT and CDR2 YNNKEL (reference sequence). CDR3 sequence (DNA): TGTGCCAGCCTCTTTAACCGGGTCCCTCCCTACGAGCAGTACTTC. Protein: CASLFNRVPPYEQYF.

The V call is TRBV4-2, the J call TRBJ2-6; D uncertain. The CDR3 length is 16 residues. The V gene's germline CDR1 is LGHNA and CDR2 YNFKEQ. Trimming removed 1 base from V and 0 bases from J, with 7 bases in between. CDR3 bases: TGTGCCAGCAGCCAAGTCAGTTTCTCTGGGGCCAACGTCCTGACTTTC. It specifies CASSQVSFSGANVLTF.

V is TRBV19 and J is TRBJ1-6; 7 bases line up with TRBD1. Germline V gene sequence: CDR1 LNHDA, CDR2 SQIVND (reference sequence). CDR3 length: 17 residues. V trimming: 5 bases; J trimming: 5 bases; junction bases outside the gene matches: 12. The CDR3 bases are TGTGCCAGTAGTCGACTTGCGACAGGGTTGGATAATTCACCCCTCCACTTT. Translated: CASSRLATGLDNSPLHF.

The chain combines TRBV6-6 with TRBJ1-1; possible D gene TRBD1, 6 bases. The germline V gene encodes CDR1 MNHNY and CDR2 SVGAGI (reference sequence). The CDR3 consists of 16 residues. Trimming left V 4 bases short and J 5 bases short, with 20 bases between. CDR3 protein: CASSFLLPGAETEAFF. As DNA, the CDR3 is TGTGCCAGCAGTTTTCTTTTGCCGGGGGCCGAGACTGAAGCTTTCTTT.

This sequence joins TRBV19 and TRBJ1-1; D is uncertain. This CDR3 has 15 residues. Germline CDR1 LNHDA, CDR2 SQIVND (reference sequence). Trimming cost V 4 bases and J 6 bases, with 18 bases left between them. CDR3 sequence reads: CASSTLGSKRAEAFF. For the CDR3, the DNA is TGTGCCAGTAGTACGCTCGGGAGTAAGAGGGCTGAAGCTTTCTTT.